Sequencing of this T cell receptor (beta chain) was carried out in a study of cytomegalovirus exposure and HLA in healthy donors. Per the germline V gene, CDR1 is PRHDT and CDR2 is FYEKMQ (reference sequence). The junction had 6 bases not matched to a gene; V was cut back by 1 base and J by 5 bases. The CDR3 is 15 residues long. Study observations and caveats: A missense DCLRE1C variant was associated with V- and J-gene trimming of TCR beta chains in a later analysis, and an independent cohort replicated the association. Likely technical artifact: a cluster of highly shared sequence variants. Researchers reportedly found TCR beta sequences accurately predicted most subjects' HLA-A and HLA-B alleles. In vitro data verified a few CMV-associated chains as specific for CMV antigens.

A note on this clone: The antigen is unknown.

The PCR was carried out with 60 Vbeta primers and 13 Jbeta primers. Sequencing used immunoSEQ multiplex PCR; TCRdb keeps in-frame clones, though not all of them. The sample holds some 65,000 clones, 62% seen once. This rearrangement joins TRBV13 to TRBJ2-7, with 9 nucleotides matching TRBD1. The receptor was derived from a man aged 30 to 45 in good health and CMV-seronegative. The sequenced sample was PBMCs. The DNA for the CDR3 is TGTGCCAGCAGCTTAGATAGGACAGGGGCCGACGAGCAGTACTTC. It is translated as CASSLDRTGADEQYF.